The following is a TCR beta chain sequence with its context. No antigen is known for it. This entry belongs to a study of shared clonotypes between healthy human individuals. Study-wide findings and caveats: Rarefaction showed sorted-subset sequencing was incomplete despite large depth. Among non-shared clonotypes, generation probabilities were lower than among those shared by all four donors.

Using immunoSEQ multiplex PCR, the repertoire was profiled, and TCRdb retains in-frame clones only, with some absent. The sample yields 550,000 to 800,000 clones, over 65% seen once. Study donors comprised healthy, HIV-negative adults devoid of recent acute infection or vaccination. The V end was cut by 3 bases, the J end by 0 bases, with 6 bases between. This CDR3 comprises 13 residues. Looked up from germline, CDR1 is MDHEN and CDR2 is SYDVKM. Sequenced input: memory CD4+ T cells sorted from blood. As for subset: CD45RA-negative fraction. J is TRBJ2-7 and V is TRBV28; no reliable D call. The sequence derives from a woman younger than 45 in good health. CDR3: CASSFPSSYEQYF. In DNA, the CDR3 is TGTGCCAGCAGTTTCCCGAGCTCCTACGAGCAGTACTTC.